What follows are 9 T cell receptor beta chains derived from one specimen sequenced in a study of metastatic and nonmetastatic thyroid tumors. TCRdb used MiXCR to call clones anew from the PCR reads. The repertoire includes approximately 24,000 clones, around 21% of them detected once, and 10% to 15% sits in the top ten. The entire patient cohort was treatment-naive prior to thyroid surgery. Sequencing used blood. The receptors stem from a male donor with papillary thyroid cancer or a benign thyroid nodule (not recorded which). Some clones in this sample may be carry-over from other donors' samples.

This chain uses TRBV9 with TRBJ2-5; D is perhaps TRBD1 (5 bases). Germline lookup yields CDR1 SGDLS and CDR2 YYNGEE. The ends were cut back, 0 bases at V and 8 bases at J, with 17 bases in the middle. The CDR3 runs to 15 residues. The CDR3 protein is CASSVARVTSDTQYF. CDR3 nucleotide sequence: TGTGCCAGCAGCGTAGCCAGGGTGACATCAGATACCCAGTACTTC.

There are many counts of this clone. The CDR3 region is CASSETGAGTTDTQYF. DNA for the CDR3: TGTGCCAGCAGTGAAACGGGAGCGGGGACCACAGATACGCAGTATTTT. The rearrangement uses TRBV6-1 and TRBJ2-3; 7 bases agree with TRBD2. The length of the CDR3 is 16 residues. The trim removed 2 bases at V and 2 bases at J, leaving 7 bases unmatched. Germline lookup yields CDR1 MNHNS and CDR2 SASEGT.

This clone was observed many times. The J gene is TRBJ2-3, the V gene TRBV5-1, with D perhaps matching TRBD1 (5 bases). CDR3 length equals 15 residues. Trimming left V 1 base short and J 1 base short, with 10 bases between. Germline CDR1 and CDR2: SGHRS and YFSETQ. This CDR3 reads CASSLIQQGTDTQYF. The CDR3 nucleotides read TGCGCCAGCAGCTTGATTCAACAGGGCACAGATACGCAGTATTTT.

At least ten counts were recorded for this clone. This sample includes further DNA sequences coding for the same CDR3. The rearrangement links TRBV6-4 to TRBJ2-3; tentative D call: TRBD2 (6 bases). CDR3 length equals 15 residues. Trimming pared 0 bases from V and 2 bases from J, leaving 9 bases between. Germline CDR1 is MRHNA and CDR2 is SNTAGT. In nucleotides, the CDR3 is TGTGCCAGCAGTGACTCTGGGGGGTCCACAGATACGCAGTATTTT. Translated, it gives CASSDSGGSTDTQYF.

This clone is deemed medium-sized (0.01 to 0.1%). The chain links TRBV6-5 to TRBJ1-3, with a possible D match to TRBD1 (5 bases). Germline CDR1 MNHEY, CDR2 SVGAGI. The CDR3 has 15 amino acids. Trimming removed 0 bases from V and 0 bases from J, with 6 bases in between. CDR3 DNA sequence: TGTGCCAGCAGTTACTCGAGGGGCTCTGGAAACACCATATATTTT. Amino acids: CASSYSRGSGNTIYF.

This clone has a count of ten or more. This chain uses TRBV6-6 with TRBJ2-5; D assignment may be TRBD1 or TRBD2 (6 bases each). V was cut by 2 bases and J by 5 bases, with 9 bases left in between. Germline assignment: CDR1 MNHNY and CDR2 SVGAGI (reference sequence). The CDR3 is 13 residues long. This CDR3 is CASSYEGGETQYF. The CDR3 coding sequence is TGTGCCAGCAGTTACGAAGGGGGGGAGACCCAGTACTTC.

This clone was counted many times. The chain has TRBV20-1 and TRBJ1-1; weak D call: TRBD1 (6 bases). The V end lost 3 bases, the J end lost 13 bases, and 18 bases lay between the germline ends. Germline CDR1 DFQATT, CDR2 SNEGSKA (reference sequence). The CDR3 has 12 amino acids. CDR3 sequence (DNA): TGCAGTGCTAGCGCCAGGCGGGGGGCCGGTTTCTTT. Amino acid sequence: CSASARRGAGFF.

This clone was found many times. This sequence joins TRBV19 and TRBJ1-5; D uncertain. The germline V gene encodes CDR1 LNHDA and CDR2 SQIVND (reference sequence). V gave up 2 bases and J gave up 6 bases, with 14 bases separating them. The CDR3 sequence is 15 residues long. The CDR3 spells CASSIPSGIGQPQHF. CDR3 bases: TGTGCCAGTAGTATACCTTCAGGAATCGGTCAGCCCCAGCATTTT.

This clone has a handful of counts. The chain is built from TRBV28 and TRBJ2-7; D uncertain. V shed 6 bases and J shed 6 bases, with 9 bases lying between them. The CDR3 spans 11 residues. The V gene's germline CDR1 is MDHEN and CDR2 SYDVKM. The CDR3 here is CASSVPGEQYF. The CDR3 DNA follows: TGTGCCAGCAGCGTACCAGGCGAGCAGTACTTC.